Sequencing of this TCR beta chain was carried out in a study of blood T cells in healthy people across ages. Across the study: About one barcoded beta molecule per two T cells was captured by template switching.

This clonotype showed up just a few times. Its antigen is as yet unknown. Then a second PCR, running about 7 to 11 cycles, was carried out with a sample-barcoded 5' primer and a J-beta primer mix. Each TCR beta cDNA got a 12-nucleotide random molecular identifier. TCRdb re-called the 5' RACE reads with MiXCR, one entry per CDR3 protein. The sample yields about 1.1 million distinct CDR3 sequences, about two fifths seen once. Germline V CDR1 and CDR2: DFQATT, SNEGSKA (reference sequence). The CDR3 is 14 residues long. Trimming took 6 bases from V and 4 from J; bases not matched to a gene: 5. Study results and limitations: Unsorted PBMCs blocked a conclusive comparison of naive and antigen-experienced cells. Significant beta diversity loss was already apparent by age about 42, declining roughly linearly.

Source material: blood. The chain is built from TRBV20-1 and TRBJ2-3; TRBD2 matches 12 bases. This TCR was sampled from a man younger than 35 in good health. CDR3 nucleotide sequence: TGCAGTGCCGTACTAGCGGGGGGACCAGATACGCAGTATTTT. Its translation: CSAVLAGGPDTQYF.